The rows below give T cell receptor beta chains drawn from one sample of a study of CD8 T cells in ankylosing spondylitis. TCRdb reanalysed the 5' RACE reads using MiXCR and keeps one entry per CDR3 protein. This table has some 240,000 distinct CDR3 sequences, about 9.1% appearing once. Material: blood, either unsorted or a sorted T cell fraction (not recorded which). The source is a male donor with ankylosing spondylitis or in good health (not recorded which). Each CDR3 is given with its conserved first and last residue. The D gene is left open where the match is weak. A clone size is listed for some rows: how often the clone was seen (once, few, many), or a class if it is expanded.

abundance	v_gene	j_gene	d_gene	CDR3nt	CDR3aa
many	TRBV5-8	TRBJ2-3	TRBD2	TGTGCCAGCAGCTTGACTAGCGGGACCACAGATACGCAGTATTTT	CASSLTSGTTDTQYF
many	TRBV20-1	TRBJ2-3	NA	TGCAGTGCTAGAGGTCACGGGCAGGGGCCAGATACGCAGTATTTT	CSARGHGQGPDTQYF
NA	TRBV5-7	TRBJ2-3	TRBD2	TGTGCCAGCAGCCGCGGGGGGCCCTCAGATACGCAGTATTTT	CASSRGGPSDTQYF
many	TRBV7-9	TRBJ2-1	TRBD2	TGTGCCAGCAGCTTAGGGGGACTAGTGGATGAGCAGTTCTTC	CASSLGGLVDEQFF
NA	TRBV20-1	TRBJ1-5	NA	TGCAGTGCTAGAAGAGACAGAAATCAGCCCCAGCATTTT	CSARRDRNQPQHF
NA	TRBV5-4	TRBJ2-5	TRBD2	TGTGCCAGCAGCTCTGACCAGGGACTAGCGGTCCAAGAGACCCAGTACTTC	CASSSDQGLAVQETQYF
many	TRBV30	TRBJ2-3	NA	TGTGCCTGGTCCCCCGGGGGCGTTCGGGCAGATACGCAGTATTTT	CAWSPGGVRADTQYF
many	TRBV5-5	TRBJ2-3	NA	TGTGCCAGCAGCTTACGGGAAGGGATGGGAGATACGCAGTATTTT	CASSLREGMGDTQYF
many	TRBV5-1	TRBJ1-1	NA	TGCGCCAGCAGCTTTGACGGGCTGAACACTGAAGCTTTCTTT	CASSFDGLNTEAFF
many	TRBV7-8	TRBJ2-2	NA	TGTGCCAGCAGCTCACGGGGGACCTTCACCGGGGAGCTGTTTTTT	CASSSRGTFTGELFF
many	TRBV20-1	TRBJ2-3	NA	TGCAGTGCTAGGTCTCCTAGCACAGATACGCAGTATTTT	CSARSPSTDTQYF
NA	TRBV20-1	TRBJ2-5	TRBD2	TGCAGTGCTAGGGTCCCGGGACTAGTGGAGACCCAGTACTTC	CSARVPGLVETQYF
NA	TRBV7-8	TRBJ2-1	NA	TGTGCCAGCAGCTTAGGCGCCCGTGGGGCCGATGAGCAGTTCTTC	CASSLGARGADEQFF
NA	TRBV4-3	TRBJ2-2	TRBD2	TGCGCCAGCAGGCCAGCCTTAGCGGGAGGGAACACCGGGGAGCTGTTTTTT	CASRPALAGGNTGELFF
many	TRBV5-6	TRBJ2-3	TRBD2	TGTGCCAGCAGCGGTATACTAGCGGGGGGAGATACGCAGTATTTT	CASSGILAGGDTQYF
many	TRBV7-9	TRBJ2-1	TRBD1	TGTGCCAGCAGCTTAGCCGGGACAGGGCACAATGAGCAGTTCTTC	CASSLAGTGHNEQFF
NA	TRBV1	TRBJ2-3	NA	TGCACCAGCAGCCAAGAGCACAGATCTAGCACAGATACGCAGTATTTT	CTSSQEHRSSTDTQYF
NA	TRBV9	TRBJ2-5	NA	TGTGCCAGCAGCGCGACAGACGGTCGGGAGACCCAGTACTTC	CASSATDGRETQYF
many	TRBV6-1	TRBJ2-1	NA	TGTGCCAGCAGACGAACAGGGAGCTCCTACAATGAGCAGTTCTTC	CASRRTGSSYNEQFF
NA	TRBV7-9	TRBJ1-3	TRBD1	TGTGCCAGCAGCTTAGCGCAGGGGGATGGAAACACCATATATTTT	CASSLAQGDGNTIYF
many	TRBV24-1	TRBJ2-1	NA	TGTGCCACCAGTGCCTCTTTGACAGATGAGCAGTTCTTC	CATSASLTDEQFF
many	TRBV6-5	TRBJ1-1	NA	TGTGCCAGCAGTTACCAGGATTGGGCTGAAGCTTTCTTT	CASSYQDWAEAFF
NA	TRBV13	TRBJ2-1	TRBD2	TGTGCCAGCAGTTACCAGCGGGAGGGCCCCTACAATGAGCAGTTCTTC	CASSYQREGPYNEQFF
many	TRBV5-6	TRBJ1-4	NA	TGTGCCAGCAGCTGGGGGGACGGGGAAAAACTGTTTTTT	CASSWGDGEKLFF
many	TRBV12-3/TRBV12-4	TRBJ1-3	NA	TGTGCCAGCAGTTTCTACAGGATCTCTGGAAACACCATATATTTT	CASSFYRISGNTIYF
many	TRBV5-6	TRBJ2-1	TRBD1	TGTGCCAGCAGTTGGGACAGAAATGAGCAGTTCTTC	CASSWDRNEQFF
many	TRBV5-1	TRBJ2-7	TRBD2	TGCGCCAGCAGCTTGTCGGGAGGGCCCCCCGAGCAGTACTTC	CASSLSGGPPEQYF
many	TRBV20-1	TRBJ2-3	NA	TGCAGTGCCGCCCGCACAGATACGCAGTATTTT	CSAARTDTQYF
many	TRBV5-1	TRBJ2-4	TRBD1	TGCGCCAGCAGCTTACCGGACAGGGGGCCCAAAAACATTCAGTACTTC	CASSLPDRGPKNIQYF
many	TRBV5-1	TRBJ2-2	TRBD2	TGCGCCAGCAGCTTGGAGGGACTAGAGTTGGCCGGGGAGCTGTTTTTT	CASSLEGLELAGELFF
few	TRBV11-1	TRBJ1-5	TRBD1	TGTGCCAGCAGCCCTTCCGGGACAGGGACCTTTGGCAATCAGCCCCAGCATTTT	CASSPSGTGTFGNQPQHF
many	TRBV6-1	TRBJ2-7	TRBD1	TGTGCCAGCAACATGGACAGGGGGCGTCCATACGAGCAGTACTTC	CASNMDRGRPYEQYF
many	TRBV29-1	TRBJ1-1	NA	TGCAGCGTTGATGGCCAGGGCACTGAAGCTTTCTTT	CSVDGQGTEAFF
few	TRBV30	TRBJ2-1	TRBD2	TGTGCCGCCTCTAGCGGCTCCTACAATGAGCAGTTCTTC	CAASSGSYNEQFF
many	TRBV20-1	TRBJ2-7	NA	TGCAGTGCTAGGGAGGGACACTCCTACGAGCAGTACTTC	CSAREGHSYEQYF
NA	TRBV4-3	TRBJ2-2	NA	TGCGCCAGCAGCCCCGGTAGCGTTACGGGGGAGCTGTTTTTT	CASSPGSVTGELFF
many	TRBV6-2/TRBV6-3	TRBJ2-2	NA	TGTGCCAGCAGTCAGAATACCAACACCGGGGAGCTGTTTTTT	CASSQNTNTGELFF
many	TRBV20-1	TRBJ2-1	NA	TGCAGTGCCCCTTTTGCGGGGTTACACAATGAGCAGTTCTTC	CSAPFAGLHNEQFF
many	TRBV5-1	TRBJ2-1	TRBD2	TGCGCCAGCAGCTTGGGGGGCCTAGCGGGAATCAATGAGCAGTTCTTC	CASSLGGLAGINEQFF
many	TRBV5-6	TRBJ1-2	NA	TGTGCCAGCAGCTTGAGGTCCAATTATGGCTACACCTTC	CASSLRSNYGYTF
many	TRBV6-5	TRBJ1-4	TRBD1	TGTGCCAGCAGTTACAGAAAGGGGGCGCGGGGTGAAAAACTGTTTTTT	CASSYRKGARGEKLFF
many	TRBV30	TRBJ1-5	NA	TGTGCCTGGACAGGCGGGAGCAATCAGCCCCAGCATTTT	CAWTGGSNQPQHF
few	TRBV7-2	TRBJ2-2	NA	TGTGCCAGCAGCTTACAGGCAGGGGCGAACACCGGGGAGCTGTTTTTT	CASSLQAGANTGELFF
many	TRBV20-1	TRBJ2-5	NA	TGCAGTGCTAGGAAAGGATCGTACCAAGAGACCCAGTACTTC	CSARKGSYQETQYF
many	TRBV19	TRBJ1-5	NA	TGTGCCAGTAGTCCCCCTGAGGGATGGGCGCAGCCCCAGCATTTT	CASSPPEGWAQPQHF
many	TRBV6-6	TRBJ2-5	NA	TGTGCCAGCACTATATTTCAAGAGACCCAGTACTTC	CASTIFQETQYF
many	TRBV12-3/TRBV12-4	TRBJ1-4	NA	TGTGCCAGCACACTTCTCAGGGCGGACTTTAATGAAAAACTGTTTTTT	CASTLLRADFNEKLFF
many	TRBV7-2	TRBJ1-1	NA	TGTGCCAGCAGTTCACCGGCCGGGAACACTGAAGCTTTCTTT	CASSSPAGNTEAFF